Below, 4 T cell receptor beta chains from the same sample are listed, as sequenced in a study of Graves' ophthalmopathy and Graves' hyperthyroidism. As the template, RNA transcripts were used to amplify TCR beta CDR3 regions. The workflow started with a first-round RT-PCR run with HTBI primers and then moved on to a second-round multiplex PCR. TCRdb processed the multiplex PCR reads anew with MiXCR; each CDR3 protein has one entry. Of roughly 400,000 distinct CDR3 sequences listed, roughly a sixth are singletons. Sequenced material: peripheral blood. These TCRs come from an adult woman with stable Graves' hyperthyroidism.

This clonotype was found many times. The V and J genes are TRBV28 and TRBJ1-5; unclear D gene. The length of the CDR3 is 12 residues. The V gene lost 4 bases and the J gene lost 6 bases, with 7 bases spanning the gap. CDR1 and CDR2 (germline): MDHEN, SYDVKM. The CDR3 region has the DNA TGTGCCAGCAGTTATATGGGTCAGCCCCAGCATTTT. This gives the protein CASSYMGQPQHF. Full variable domain (remainder filled in from reference TRBV28 and TRBJ1-5): DVKVTQSSRYLVKRTGEKVFLECVQDMDHENMFWYRQDPGLGLRLIYFSYDVKMKEKGDIPEGYSVSREKKERFSLILESASTNQTSMYLCASSYMGQPQHFGDGTRLSIL.

This clonotype was observed many times. V and J are TRBV2 and TRBJ1-5; no clear D. With 4 bases removed from V and 2 bases from J, the gap between germline ends came to 18 bases. In germline, CDR1 is SNHLY, CDR2 FYNNEI. The CDR3 length is 17 residues. In DNA form, the CDR3 reads TGTGCCAGCAGTGCCCGGGAAAACCCCCGTGGCAATCAGCCCCAGCATTTT. Its translation: CASSARENPRGNQPQHF.

This clonotype was observed at least ten times. The rearrangement links TRBV7-9 to TRBJ1-2; a possible D gene is TRBD1 (6 bases). This CDR3 is 13 amino acids long. The V gene lost 3 bases and the J gene lost 3 bases, with 8 bases spanning the gap. CDR1 and CDR2 (germline): SEHNR, FQNEAQ (reference sequence). Written as DNA, the CDR3 is TGTGCCAGCAGCTTGGCAGGGGACTATGGCTACACCTTC. Protein sequence: CASSLAGDYGYTF.

This clonotype was counted at least ten times. The chain joins TRBV7-2 to TRBJ2-2; 12 bases agree with TRBD1. In germline, CDR1 is SGHTA, CDR2 FQGNSA. J was trimmed by 4 bases and V by 6 bases; bases with no gene match: 12. CDR3 length: 18 residues. The CDR3 DNA sequence: TGTGCCAGCAGATCCGGGACAGGGGGCACAGGGGTCACCGGGGAGCTGTTTTTT. Amino acid sequence: CASRSGTGGTGVTGELFF.